This T cell receptor beta chain was sequenced for a study of cytomegalovirus exposure and HLA in healthy donors (dated by TCRdb to 2015 to 2018). For context, the study as a whole: An earlier analysis of roughly 500 of the donors reported 276 Gb of sequence data and 117 million unique TCR beta sequences obtained from approximately 180 million T cells. An early release covering roughly 580 HLA-typed donors comprised approximately 290 gigabases of sequencing data and 85 million or so unique TCR sequences. Of the approximately 400 genotyped donors, approximately 83% fell in the genetic ancestry cluster associated with self-reported Caucasian donors. The study aimed to test whether signatures of past pathogen exposure could be identified by cataloging public T cell receptors. The study used immunosequencing to profile the T cell repertoires of under 700 subjects and linked those repertoires to cytomegalovirus serostatus. In addition to the first cohort of 666 subjects, a separate validation cohort of 100 to 150 different subjects was used. To predict cytomegalovirus infection status, the study combined high-throughput TCR immunosequencing, statistical association of individual TCRs with disease status, and machine learning. A later analysis re-analyzed previously published TCR beta repertoires from 550 to 700 donors and added high-resolution HLA genotyping to study TCR occurrence patterns. Rather than using new phenotypic data, the later analysis identified candidate immune exposures from TCR beta sequences and from how often those sequences occurred across donors. An earlier analysis of some 500 of the donors applied high-throughput TCR beta sequencing to assess whether each TCR beta V gene segment acted as functional or pseudogenic. Donor age, sex, ethnicity and CMV serostatus were compiled alongside the repertoire data. Genome-wide SNP genotypes for about 60% of the 666 donors were used in a later genetic analysis, which treated that subset as a discovery cohort. All discovery cohort repertoires had been generated using a single sequencing platform. Class I and class II HLA loci were covered by the typing at four-digit resolution. The number of donors typed differed by locus, with roughly 629-640 for A, B, C, DRB1 and DQB1, around 560 for DQA1, under 610 for DPA1, and around 450 for DPB1. Several DR-DQ haplotypes were handled as single units for association and clustering, since linkage in the cohort was strong. Among some 400 genotyped donors of the cohort, an average of approximately 200,000 unique TCR beta nucleotide sequences was sequenced per donor, of which about 20% were non-productive.

The cohort consisted of fewer than 700 healthy bone marrow donors. Cohort members were all nominally healthy when sampled, although unrecorded immune exposures were likely present. The donor was CMV seropositive and belonged to the group of 250 to 300 seropositive cohort members. A peripheral blood sample was collected from each donor, and TCR beta sequencing was performed on peripheral blood mononuclear cells. Genomic DNA extraction from the blood cell samples was performed with the Qiagen DNeasy Blood Extraction Kit. The library came from the immunoSEQ multiplex PCR assay. For the multiplex PCR, a mixture combining 60 forward primers for TCR Vbeta segments and 13 reverse primers for TCR Jbeta segments was used. Amplification of the CDR3 region of rearranged TCR beta genes was performed with a multiplex PCR assay on genomic DNA. On the Illumina HiSeq System, the amplified TCR beta libraries were sequenced as 87-base-pair reads. Per the source publication's procedure: A later analysis tallied roughly 80 million unique TCR beta chains across the 666 repertoires, and 10 million to 11 million of those chains were shared by two or more donors. To remove PCR and sequencing errors, raw reads were error-corrected and collapsed into unique sequences using a nearest-neighbor algorithm that merged closely related sequences. Alignment of CDR3 sequences to IMGT reference sequences was used to assign V, D and J gene segments. For a sequence to be retained, a match of at least six nucleotides was required to both a V gene segment and a J gene segment. Rearrangements were classified as productive when the CDR3 lacked stop codons and remained in frame with V and J, and all other rearrangements were classified as non-productive. CDR3 was defined by IMGT convention, running from the second conserved V-encoded cysteine to the conserved J-encoded phenylalanine. Sequences without an unambiguous match to a single V gene segment were excluded from the earlier analysis of approximately 560 of the donors. In an earlier analysis of 450 to 750 of the donors, a V segment was called functional when productive rearrangements were above 56.7%, and segregating when the standard deviation between donors exceeded 5%. To diagnose cytomegalovirus status from the catalog of TCR beta chain sequences, a statistical classification framework was built. In a later analysis, V and J genes were assigned by comparing TCR nucleotide sequences against IMGT/GENE-DB human TR gene sequences. Using the TCRdist pipeline, a later analysis assigned CDR3 sequences along with most-parsimonious VDJ recombination scenarios. A later analysis defined each TCR beta chain by its CDR3 amino acid sequence plus V-gene family, and excluded reads lacking a unique V-gene family. A later analysis removed 500 to 600 highly shared, low-generation-probability nucleotide sequences to deal with suspected cross-contamination and a sequencing artifact. In a later analysis, a clonal expansion index was calculated for each public chain from normalized within-repertoire ranks of inferred template counts. A later analysis computed generation probabilities with a VDJ recombination model fitted to out-of-frame rearrangements, and checked the results against IGoR. In a later analysis, TCR-TCR, TCR-HLA and TCR-CMV co-occurrence was scored with hypergeometric tests, and a repertoire-size bias correction was applied to TCR pairs. A later analysis estimated false discovery rates by permuting HLA or CMV assignments 20 times. In a later analysis, co-occurring TCRs were grouped with DBSCAN, and TCRdist sequence similarity was added when clustering was performed within HLA-allele-positive subsets. For co-occurrence clustering, repertoires with fewer than 30,000 or more than 120,000 public chains were excluded, along with roughly 5 repertoires with anomalous nucleotide sharing. TCRdb provides this immuneACCESS table in a form limited to in-frame rearrangements. Some clones are lacking; in checked studies, under half of them reflect an unresolved V gene, and why the rest are absent is not known. That table gives V, J and clone size, and the DNA gave D and trimming. For this sample there are under 150,000 clones; approximately 80% appear just once. The leading ten clones occupy around 4.1% of the sample.

There are 15 amino acids in the CDR3, from cysteine to phenylalanine inclusive. CDR3 DNA is the only sequence kept; it has 45 bases, read in frame from the first base. V ends up 4 bases short and J 3 bases short, with an unmatched junction base count of 5. The germline V gene yields SGHVS for CDR1 and FQNEAQ for CDR2. Turning to this clone: Its antigen target is currently unknown. Per-base qualities were not stored, and no clone one base away is much larger.

The study at large found these results: Compared with equally common non-associated chains, HLA-associated TCR beta chains in a later analysis were more clonally expanded and had lower generation probabilities. Because some donors lacked HLA typing at each locus, the association tests relied only on the typed subset. When HLA alleles, especially DR and DQ, strongly co-occurred, TCR associations were difficult to assign to individual alleles. The classifier was reported to diagnose cytomegalovirus status with high specificity and sensitivity in both the original cohort and the validation cohort. In a later analysis, most CMV-associated TCR beta chains were found to appear HLA-restricted, with HLA associations seemingly driven largely by CMV exposure. Roughly 17 rarely observed V segments, including chromosome 9 orphons, were excluded from the earlier analysis of about 600 of the donors because counts were too low. A later analysis associated about 16,000 TCR beta sequences with specific HLA alleles at a false discovery rate of 0.05. A total of fewer than 200 TCR beta chains were listed by the study as associated with cytomegalovirus. In an earlier analysis of around 600 of the donors, most TCR beta V segments were observed in productive rearrangements about 90% or about 30% of the time, broadly matching IMGT annotations. Some IMGT-functional V segments, including TRBV6-2 and TRBV6-3, could not be distinguished by the 87-base-pair reads and were therefore excluded. A group of highly shared sequence variants was considered likely to be a technical artifact of the sequencing pipeline. Presence/absence analyses assumed roughly uniform sequencing depth across donors, an assumption that may not hold. For the cohort, immune exposure information was limited to CMV serostatus. Several of the top co-occurrence clusters appeared to be linked to parvovirus B19, influenza, CMV and Epstein-Barr virus, according to a later analysis. In a later genetic analysis, fewer N-insertions in productive TCRs were reported among donors in an Asian-associated ancestry cluster than the approximately 630-donor mean. A further reported finding was that TCR beta sequences accurately predicted the HLA-A and HLA-B alleles for most subjects in the first cohort. According to the authors, the approach could potentially be generalized to other disease states and immunological phenotypes. An association between a missense DCLRE1C variant and V-gene and J-gene trimming of TCR beta chains was found in a later genetic analysis and replicated in an independent cohort. This cohort had only TCR beta chains sequenced, and the lack of alpha or paired-chain data limited which features could be detected. In a later analysis, TCR association rates were found to vary across HLA loci, with the most associated TCRs seen for DRB1 alleles and the fewest for HLA-C alleles. Linkage disequilibrium might explain the correlated functional status among segregating V segments, but an unknown experimental factor could not be ruled out. A few of the identified cytomegalovirus-associated TCR beta chains were confirmed in vitro to be specific for cytomegalovirus antigens. Most TCR sequences were seen in very few donors, while some public TCRs were found in many individuals.

Sequencing used PBMCs. This sequence uses TRBV7-8 and TRBJ2-7, with TRBD1 matching 11 junction bases. The clonotype originates from a man aged 40-49 years in good health and CMV-seropositive. The CDR3 is CASSSKGQGDYEQYF. The DNA is TGTGCCAGCAGCTCCAAGGGACAGGGGGACTACGAGCAGTACTTC.